This T cell receptor beta chain was recovered during a study of T-cell reconstitution after alpha-beta-depleted transplantation in children. Regarding the study as a whole: Most T-cell counts and diversity one year after the transplant came from T cells that were newly produced.

During its preparation, the TCRbeta library received unique molecular identifiers. Each CDR3 protein is one row after TCRdb ran MiXCR on the PCR reads. This sample yields under 250,000 distinct CDR3 sequences, of which around a sixth are seen a single time; 40% to 50% belongs to the top ten. Germline-derived CDR1 and CDR2 are MDHEN and SYDVKM. CDR3 length equals 16 residues. With 5 bases clipped from V and 4 bases from J, the junction kept 8 bases outside the gene matches. For this clonotype: The antigen is undetermined.

The receptor's source is a male patient aged 2 to 9 who had a stem cell transplant for acute lymphoblastic leukemia, so the T cells may come from the graft donor. The starting material was PBMCs, mostly from graft donor cells, obtained 360 days after TCRalphabeta/CD19-depleted stem cell transplant. The chain recombines TRBV28 with TRBJ2-2; TRBD1 matches at 9 bases. The CDR3 is CASSLRQGGLTGELFF. CDR3 bases: TGTGCCAGCAGTCTCCGACAGGGGGGTCTCACCGGGGAGCTGTTTTTT.